Below, 13 T cell receptor beta chains from the same sample are listed, as sequenced in a study of metastatic and nonmetastatic thyroid tumors. There were no patients who had received any treatment before thyroid surgery. TCRdb re-called the PCR reads through MiXCR. The table records 30,000 to 40,000 clones, around 28% of them present only once. Sequenced input: blood. Receptors were obtained from a female donor with papillary thyroid cancer or a benign thyroid nodule (not recorded which). Some clones in this sample may be carry-over from other donors' samples.

In its sample, this clone was seen a few times. The chain recombines TRBV10-3 with TRBJ2-7; tentatively, D is TRBD2 (7 bases). The V gene's germline CDR1 is ENHRY and CDR2 SYGVKD. The CDR3 extends over 13 amino acids. V was clipped by 4 bases and J by 2 bases, with 9 bases between them. CDR3 DNA sequence: TGTGCCATCAGTGGCGGGGGCACCTACGAGCAGTACTTC. This codes for CAISGGGTYEQYF.

This clone occurred many times. The chain joins TRBV9 to TRBJ2-2; D may correspond to TRBD1 or TRBD2 (6 bases each). V was trimmed by 0 bases and J by 5 bases, leaving 14 bases between them. The CDR3 is made up of 16 amino acids. The germline V gene encodes CDR1 SGDLS and CDR2 YYNGEE. For the CDR3, the DNA is TGTGCCAGCAGCGTAGTTGGGGGCGGGAAAACCGGGGAGCTGTTTTTT. Encoded protein: CASSVVGGGKTGELFF.

The CDR3 loop is CASSPSGGTDTQYF. The CDR3 nucleotides read TGTGCCAGCAGCCCTAGCGGGGGCACAGATACGCAGTATTTT. The rearrangement links TRBV6-4 to TRBJ2-3; 9 nucleotides line up with TRBD2. From germline, CDR1 is MRHNA and CDR2 SNTAGT. The CDR3 runs 14 residues. V trimming: 6 bases; J trimming: 1 base; junction bases outside the gene matches: 2.

This clone was picked up many times. CDR3: CASRVVGANVLTF. The CDR3 DNA is TGCGCCAGCAGGGTAGTCGGGGCCAACGTCCTGACTTTC. V and J are TRBV5-1 and TRBJ2-6, with D unresolved. The CDR3 contains 13 residues. The germline CDR1 and CDR2 sequences are SGHRS and YFSETQ. Trimming cost V 5 bases and J 4 bases, with 7 bases left between them.

By sample share, this clone is medium-sized (0.01 to 0.1%). This chain connects TRBV24-1 to TRBJ2-7; TRBD2 is a possible D gene (6 bases). Trimming cost V 9 bases and J 6 bases, with 17 bases left between them. The germline CDR1 and CDR2 sequences are KGHDR and SFDVKD. The CDR3 is 13 residues long. This CDR3 is CATGGTALGEQYF. Written as DNA, the CDR3 is TGTGCCACCGGGGGGACGGCCCTCGGCGAGCAGTACTTC.

This clone counts as medium-sized. This CDR3 is CATQRTSGTTGELFF. In DNA form, the CDR3 reads TGTGCCACTCAGAGGACTAGCGGAACCACCGGGGAGCTGTTTTTT. This rearrangement joins TRBV6-1 to TRBJ2-2; the match to TRBD2 covers 10 bases. V trimming: 10 bases; J trimming: 4 bases; junction bases outside the gene matches: 9. Per germline, CDR1 MNHNS and CDR2 SASEGT. This CDR3 comprises 15 residues.

This clone was recorded at least ten times. This rearrangement joins TRBV2 to TRBJ1-4, with D possibly TRBD1 on 5 matching bases. The CDR3 is made up of 12 amino acids. Trimming removed 8 bases at V and 4 bases at J, with 8 bases between. CDR1 SNHLY and CDR2 FYNNEI come from the germline V gene. The CDR3 spells CASVGGNEKLFF. For the CDR3, the DNA is TGTGCCAGCGTTGGGGGTAATGAAAAACTGTTTTTT.

This clone came up a few times. Its ends do not fully match the called genes, so a read error is possible. The genes are TRBV15 and TRBJ1-3, with D perhaps matching TRBD1 (5 bases). Per the germline V gene, CDR1 is LNHNV and CDR2 is YYDKDF (reference sequence). There are 17 residues in the CDR3. In DNA, the CDR3 is TGTGCCACCAGCATAAGAGGTCCGGGGGAATTGGGAAACACCATACATTTT. Its translation is CATSIRGPGELGNTIHF.

The CDR3 loop is CSARVLRDPSSYEQYF. CDR3 sequence (DNA): TGCAGTGCTAGAGTACTCCGGGACCCTTCCTCCTACGAGCAGTACTTC. The chain is built from TRBV20-1 and TRBJ2-7; D may match TRBD1 or TRBD2 (5 bases each). V was trimmed by 1 base and J by 0 bases, leaving 16 bases between them. CDR1 and CDR2 (germline): DFQATT, SNEGSKA (reference sequence). The CDR3 is 16 amino acids.

The gene calls are TRBV28 and TRBJ1-3; tentative D call: TRBD1 (5 bases). V shed 1 base and J shed 9 bases, with 16 bases lying between them. Germline V CDR1 and CDR2: MDHEN, SYDVKM. The CDR3 runs 15 residues. The CDR3 nucleotides are TGTGCCAGCAGTTTATCAAGGGGCGGCGGGGGCACCATATATTTT. It is translated as CASSLSRGGGGTIYF.

The chain uses TRBV27 and TRBJ2-7; D gene uncertain. CDR1 and CDR2 from the germline V gene are MNHEY and SMNVEV (reference sequence). The CDR3 length is 13 residues. V lost 3 bases and J lost 7, with 13 bases in between. As DNA, the CDR3 is TGTGCCAGCAGTTTTGGACCCCTCATAGAGCAGTACTTC. Protein product: CASSFGPLIEQYF.

This clone has a handful of counts. V gene TRBV6-2 or TRBV6-3 combines with J gene TRBJ2-2; D may be TRBD1 or TRBD2 (5 bases each). Germline V gene sequence: CDR1 MNHEY, CDR2 SVGEGT. CDR3 size: 17 residues. V lost 0 bases and J 8 bases, leaving 19 bases between the germline ends. The CDR3 DNA reads TGTGCCAGCAGTTACTCCCGGTTCAGGACACCGGGGGGGGAGCTGTTTTTT. Encoded protein: CASSYSRFRTPGGELFF.

The chain joins TRBV2 to TRBJ2-2, with D maybe TRBD1 (5 bases). The length of the CDR3 is 13 residues. Trimming stripped 4 bases from V and 9 bases from J, with 12 bases between. Germline values: CDR1 SNHLY, CDR2 FYNNEI. CDR3: CASSASQGRELFF. CDR3 DNA sequence: TGTGCCAGCAGTGCGTCCCAGGGCCGGGAGCTGTTTTTT.